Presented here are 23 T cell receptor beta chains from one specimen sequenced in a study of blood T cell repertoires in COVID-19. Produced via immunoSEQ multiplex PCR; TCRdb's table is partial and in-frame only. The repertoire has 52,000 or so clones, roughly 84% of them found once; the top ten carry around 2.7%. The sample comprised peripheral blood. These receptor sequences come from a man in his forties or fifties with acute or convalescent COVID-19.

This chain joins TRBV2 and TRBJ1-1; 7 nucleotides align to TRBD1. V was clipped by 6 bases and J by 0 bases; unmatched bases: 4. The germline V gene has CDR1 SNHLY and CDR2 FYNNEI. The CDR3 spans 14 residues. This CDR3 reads CASSRDSMNTEAFF. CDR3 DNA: TGTGCCAGCAGCCGGGACAGCATGAACACTGAAGCTTTCTTT.

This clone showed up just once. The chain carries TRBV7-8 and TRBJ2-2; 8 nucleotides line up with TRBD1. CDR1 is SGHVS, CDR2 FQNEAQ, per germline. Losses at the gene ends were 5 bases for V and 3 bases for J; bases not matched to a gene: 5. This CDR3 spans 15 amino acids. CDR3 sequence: CASSSGQGDTGELFF. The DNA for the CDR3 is TGTGCCAGCAGCAGCGGACAGGGCGACACCGGGGAGCTGTTTTTT.

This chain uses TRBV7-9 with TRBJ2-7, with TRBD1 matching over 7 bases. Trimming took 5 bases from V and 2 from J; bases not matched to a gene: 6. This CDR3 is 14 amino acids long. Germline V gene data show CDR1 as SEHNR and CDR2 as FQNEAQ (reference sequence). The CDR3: CASSRDRAPYEQYF. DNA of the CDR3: TGTGCCAGCAGCCGAGACAGGGCCCCCTACGAGCAGTACTTC.

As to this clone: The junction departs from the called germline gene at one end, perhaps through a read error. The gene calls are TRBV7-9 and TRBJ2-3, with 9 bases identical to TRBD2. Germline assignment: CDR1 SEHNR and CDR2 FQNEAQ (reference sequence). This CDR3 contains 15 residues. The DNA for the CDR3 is TGTGCCAGCAGCTTTGGCGGGACTAGCAGAGATACGCAGTATTTT. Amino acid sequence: CASSFGGTSRDTQYF.

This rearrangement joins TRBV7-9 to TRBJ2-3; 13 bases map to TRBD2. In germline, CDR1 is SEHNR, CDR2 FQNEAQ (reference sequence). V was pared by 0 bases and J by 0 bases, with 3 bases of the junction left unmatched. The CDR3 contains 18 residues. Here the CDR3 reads CASSLAPGLAGSTDTQYF. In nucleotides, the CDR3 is TGTGCCAGCAGCTTAGCTCCGGGACTAGCGGGGAGCACAGATACGCAGTATTTT.

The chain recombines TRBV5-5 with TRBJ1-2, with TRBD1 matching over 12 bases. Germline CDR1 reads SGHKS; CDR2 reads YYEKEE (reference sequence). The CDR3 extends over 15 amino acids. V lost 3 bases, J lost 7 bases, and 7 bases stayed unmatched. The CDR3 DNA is TGTGCCAGCAGCTGGGCGGGACAGGGGGCTAGTGGCTACACCTTC. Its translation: CASSWAGQGASGYTF.

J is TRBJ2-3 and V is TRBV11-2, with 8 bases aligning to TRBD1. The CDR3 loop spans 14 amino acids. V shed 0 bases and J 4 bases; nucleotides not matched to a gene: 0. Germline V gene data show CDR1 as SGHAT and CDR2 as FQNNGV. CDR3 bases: TGTGCCAGCAGCTTAGAGGACAGGGCAGATACGCAGTATTTT. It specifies CASSLEDRADTQYF.

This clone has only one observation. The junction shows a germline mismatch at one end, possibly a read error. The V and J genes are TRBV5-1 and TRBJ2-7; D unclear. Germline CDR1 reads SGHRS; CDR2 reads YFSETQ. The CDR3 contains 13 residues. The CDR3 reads CASSLYSSYKQYF. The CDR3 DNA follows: TGCGCCAGCAGCTTGTACAGTTCCTACAAGCAGTACTTC. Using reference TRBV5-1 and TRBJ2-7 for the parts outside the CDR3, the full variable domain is KAGVTQTPRYLIKTRGQQVTLSCSPISGHRSVSWYQQTPGQGLQFLFEYFSETQRNKGNFPGRFSGRQFSNSRSEMNVSTLELGDSALYLCASSLYSSYKQYFGPGTRLTVT.

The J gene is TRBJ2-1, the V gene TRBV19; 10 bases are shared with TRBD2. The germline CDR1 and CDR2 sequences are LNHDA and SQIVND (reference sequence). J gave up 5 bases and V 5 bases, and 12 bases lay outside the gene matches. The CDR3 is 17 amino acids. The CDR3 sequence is CASSLPPSGGRDNEQFF. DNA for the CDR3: TGTGCCAGTAGTCTTCCTCCTAGCGGGGGCAGGGACAATGAGCAGTTCTTC.

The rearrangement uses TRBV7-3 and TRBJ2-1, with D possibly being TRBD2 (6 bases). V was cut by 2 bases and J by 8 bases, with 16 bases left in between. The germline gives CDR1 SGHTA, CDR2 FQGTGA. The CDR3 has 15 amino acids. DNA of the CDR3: TGTGCCAGCAGCTTAGGCGGGCGGGGTGACTATGAGCAGTTCTTC. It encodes CASSLGGRGDYEQFF.

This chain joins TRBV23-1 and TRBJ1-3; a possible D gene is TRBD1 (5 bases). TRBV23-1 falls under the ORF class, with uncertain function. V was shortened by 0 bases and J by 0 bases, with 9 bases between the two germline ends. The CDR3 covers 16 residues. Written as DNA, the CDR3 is TGCGCCAGCAGTCAATCGGGTAGGGGCTCTGGAAACACCATATATTTT. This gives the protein CASSQSGRGSGNTIYF.

The CDR3 nucleotides are TGTGCCAGCAGCCCCGCGGGGGGCACTGAAGCTTTCTTT. Protein: CASSPAGGTEAFF. V is TRBV12-3 or TRBV12-4 and J is TRBJ1-1, with a tentative D call TRBD1 (5 bases). CDR3 size: 13 residues. Trimming took 6 bases from V and 4 from J, leaving 12 bases between them.

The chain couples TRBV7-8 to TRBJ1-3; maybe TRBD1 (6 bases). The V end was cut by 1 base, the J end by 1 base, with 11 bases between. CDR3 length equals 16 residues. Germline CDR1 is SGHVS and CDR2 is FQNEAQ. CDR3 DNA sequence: TGTGCCAGCAGCTTAGGAGGTCAGGGGTCTGGAAACACCATATATTTT. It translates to CASSLGGQGSGNTIYF.

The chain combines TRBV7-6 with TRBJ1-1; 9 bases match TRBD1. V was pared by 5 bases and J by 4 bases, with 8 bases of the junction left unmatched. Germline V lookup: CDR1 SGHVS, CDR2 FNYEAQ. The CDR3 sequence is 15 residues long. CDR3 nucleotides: TGTGCCAGCAGCCCACAGGGGGCAGGGAGCACTGAAGCTTTCTTT. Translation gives CASSPQGAGSTEAFF.

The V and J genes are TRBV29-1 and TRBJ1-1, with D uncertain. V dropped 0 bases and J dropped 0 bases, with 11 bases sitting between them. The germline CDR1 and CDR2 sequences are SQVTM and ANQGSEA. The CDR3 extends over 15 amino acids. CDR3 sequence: CSVEEDRGMNTEAFF. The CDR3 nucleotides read TGCAGCGTTGAAGAGGATCGGGGAATGAACACTGAAGCTTTCTTT.

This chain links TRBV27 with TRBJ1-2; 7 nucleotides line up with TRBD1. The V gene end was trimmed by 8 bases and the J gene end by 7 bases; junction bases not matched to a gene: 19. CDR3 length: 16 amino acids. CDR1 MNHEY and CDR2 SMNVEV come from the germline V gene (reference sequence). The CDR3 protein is CASLGEVGGRGFGYTF. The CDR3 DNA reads TGTGCCAGCCTTGGGGAGGTAGGGGGCCGCGGTTTTGGCTACACCTTC.

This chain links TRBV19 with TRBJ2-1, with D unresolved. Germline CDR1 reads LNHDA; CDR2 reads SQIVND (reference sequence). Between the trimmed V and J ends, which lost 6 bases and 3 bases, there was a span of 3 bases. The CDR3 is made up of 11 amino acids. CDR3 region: CASSLYNEQFF. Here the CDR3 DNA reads TGTGCCAGTAGCCTCTACAATGAGCAGTTCTTC.

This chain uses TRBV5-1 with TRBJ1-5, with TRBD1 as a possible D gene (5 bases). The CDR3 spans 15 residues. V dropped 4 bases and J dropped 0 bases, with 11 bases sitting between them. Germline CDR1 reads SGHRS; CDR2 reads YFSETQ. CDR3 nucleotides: TGCGCCAGCAGCCGGGGGGACGGTAGCAATCAGCCCCAGCATTTT. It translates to CASSRGDGSNQPQHF. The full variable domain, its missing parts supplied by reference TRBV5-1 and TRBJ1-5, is KAGVTQTPRYLIKTRGQQVTLSCSPISGHRSVSWYQQTPGQGLQFLFEYFSETQRNKGNFPGRFSGRQFSNSRSEMNVSTLELGDSALYLCASSRGDGSNQPQHFGDGTRLSIL.

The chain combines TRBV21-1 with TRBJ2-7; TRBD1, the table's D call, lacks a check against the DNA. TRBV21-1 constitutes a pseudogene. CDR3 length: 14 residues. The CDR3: CASSKRDRIYEQYF. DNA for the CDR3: TGTGCCAGCAGCAAAAGGGACAGGATTTATGAGCAGTACTTC.

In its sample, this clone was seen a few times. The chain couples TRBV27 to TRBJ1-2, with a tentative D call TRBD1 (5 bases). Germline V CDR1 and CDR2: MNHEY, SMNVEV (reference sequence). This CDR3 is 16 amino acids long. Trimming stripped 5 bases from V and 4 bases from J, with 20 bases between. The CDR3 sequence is CASSPDGGALGYGYTF. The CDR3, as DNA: TGTGCCAGCAGTCCCGACGGTGGGGCACTCGGCTATGGCTACACCTTC.

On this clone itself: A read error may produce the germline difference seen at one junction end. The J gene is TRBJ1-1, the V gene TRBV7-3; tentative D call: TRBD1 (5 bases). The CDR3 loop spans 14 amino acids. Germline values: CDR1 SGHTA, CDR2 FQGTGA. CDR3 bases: TGTGCCAGCAGTTTAATGGGGGGGAACACTGAAGCTTTCTTT. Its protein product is CASSLMGGNTEAFF.

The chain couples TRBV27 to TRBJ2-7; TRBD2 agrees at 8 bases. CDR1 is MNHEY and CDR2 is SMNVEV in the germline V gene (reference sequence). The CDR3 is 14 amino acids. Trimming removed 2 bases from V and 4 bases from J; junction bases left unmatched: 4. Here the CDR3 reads CASSLGASGYEQYF. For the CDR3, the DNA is TGTGCCAGCAGTTTAGGGGCTAGCGGGTACGAGCAGTACTTC.

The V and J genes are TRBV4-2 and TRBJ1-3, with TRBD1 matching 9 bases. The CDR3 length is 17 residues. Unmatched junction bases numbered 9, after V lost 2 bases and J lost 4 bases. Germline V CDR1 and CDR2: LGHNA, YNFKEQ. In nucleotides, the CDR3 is TGTGCCAGCAGCCAACAGGACCGGGACAGGGTCGGAAACACCATATATTTT. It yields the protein CASSQQDRDRVGNTIYF.